A single sample gave rise to the 5 T cell receptor beta chains below, sequenced in a study of blood T cell repertoires in COVID-19. Some clones are missing from TCRdb's copy, which holds only in-frame ones; the method was immunoSEQ multiplex PCR. Altogether about 370,000 clones are present, 80% to 90% being singletons, with the ten largest covering approximately 3%. The sample taken for sequencing was peripheral blood. These receptors came from a woman aged 25-40 years with COVID-19, enrolled during active disease.

The chain combines TRBV24-1 with TRBJ2-1; 9 bases map to TRBD1. Trimming cost V 7 bases and J 6 bases; bases outside gene matches: 12. The CDR3 loop spans 16 amino acids. The germline V gene has CDR1 KGHDR and CDR2 SFDVKD. This CDR3 reads CATSDQTDRGGNEQFF. The CDR3 coding sequence is TGTGCCACCAGCGACCAAACGGACAGGGGCGGCAATGAGCAGTTCTTC.

V and J are TRBV7-2 and TRBJ1-2; D perhaps matches TRBD1 (5 bases). V dropped 1 base and J dropped 6 bases, with 6 bases sitting between them. The CDR3 contains 12 residues. Germline CDR1 reads SGHTA; CDR2 reads FQGNSA. This CDR3 reads CASSLGRDGYTF. As DNA, the CDR3 is TGTGCCAGCAGCTTAGGCAGGGATGGCTACACCTTC.

The rearrangement uses TRBV10-3 and TRBJ2-1, with 8 bases lining up with TRBD1. In germline, CDR1 is ENHRY, CDR2 SYGVKD. J was trimmed by 7 bases and V by 6 bases; bases with no gene match: 8. This CDR3 has 14 amino acids. The CDR3 reads CAIRLDRAGNEQFF. The CDR3 coding sequence is TGTGCCATCAGATTGGACAGGGCGGGAAATGAGCAGTTCTTC.

The genes are TRBV19 and TRBJ2-5, with D unresolved. Trimming cost V 6 bases and J 4 bases, with 24 bases left between them. This CDR3 comprises 17 residues. In germline, CDR1 is LNHDA, CDR2 SQIVND (reference sequence). The CDR3 region has the DNA TGTGCCAGTAGAAATCCCCTCTCCCAGATCGATCGAGAGACCCAGTACTTC. This encodes CASRNPLSQIDRETQYF. Supplemented by reference TRBV19 and TRBJ2-5, the full variable domain reads DGGITQSPKYLFRKEGQNVTLSCEQNLNHDAMYWYRQDPGQGLRLIYYSQIVNDFQKGDIAEGYSVSREKKESFPLTVTSAQKNPTAFYLCASRNPLSQIDRETQYFGPGTRLLVL.

The chain has TRBV18 and TRBJ2-5, with 14 bases fitting TRBD2. Germline lookup yields CDR1 KGHSH and CDR2 LQKENI. With 3 bases clipped from V and 1 base from J, the junction kept 7 bases outside the gene matches. The CDR3 is 18 amino acids. CDR3 sequence reads: CASSPGTSGSGAQETQYF. CDR3 nucleotides: TGTGCCAGCTCACCCGGGACTAGCGGGAGTGGGGCCCAAGAGACCCAGTACTTC.